The rows below give T cell receptor beta chains drawn from one sample of a study of radiation and T cells in renal cell carcinoma. Assay: immunoSEQ multiplex PCR; the TCRdb copy retains only in-frame clones and omits some. The table shows approximately 110,000 clones, with about four fifths occurring only once. Sequenced here: blood, sampled from a patient whose treatment included radiotherapy and nephrectomy. These receptors originate from a woman aged 55-69 years with renal cell carcinoma. Both conserved end residues are part of each CDR3. The D gene is left open where the match is weak. Size values are once, few and many counts, or a class for expanded clones, and some rows have none.

J gene | clone size | D gene | V gene | CDR3 protein | CDR3 DNA
TRBJ2-7 | - | TRBD1 | TRBV11-2 | CASSRQGADTDEQYF | TGTGCCAGCAGCCGTCAGGGGGCGGATACGGACGAGCAGTACTTC
TRBJ1-1 | - | TRBD1 | TRBV2 | CASRGQGGTKAFF | TGTGCCAGCAGGGGACAGGGAGGCACTAAAGCTTTCTTT
TRBJ1-4 | many | - | TRBV7-9 | CASSPGVEKLFF | TGTGCCAGCAGCCCAGGGGTAGAAAAACTGTTTTTT
TRBJ1-5 | once | - | TRBV19 | CASSIEASFGNQPQHF | TGTGCCAGTAGTATAGAGGCCAGCTTTGGCAATCAGCCCCAGCATTTT
TRBJ1-2 | - | - | TRBV5-1 | CASSSTGTYGYTF | TGCGCCAGCAGCTCGACCGGGACCTATGGCTACACCTTC
TRBJ1-6 | - | - | TRBV6-6 | CASSPQAGDNSPLHF | TGTGCCAGCAGTCCCCAGGCGGGGGATAATTCACCCCTCCACTTT
TRBJ2-7 | - | TRBD2 | TRBV5-1 | CASSLIAGHSYEQYF | TGCGCCAGCAGCTTGATAGCGGGACACTCCTACGAGCAGTACTTC
TRBJ1-1 | once | - | TRBV6-5 | CASSRQQGHTEAFF | TGTGCCAGCAGTCGCCAGCAGGGTCATACTGAAGCTTTCTTT
TRBJ1-2 | - | - | TRBV6-5 | CASSYDGIYGYTF | TGTGCCAGCAGCTACGACGGCATCTATGGCTACACCTTC
TRBJ1-1 | - | - | TRBV28 | CASRLGLSGAFF | TGTGCCAGCAGGCTTGGTTTAAGCGGCGCTTTCTTT
TRBJ2-2 | - | - | TRBV5-4 | CASSHWSREKTGELFF | TGTGCCAGCAGCCACTGGTCGCGTGAGAAGACCGGGGAGCTGTTTTTT
TRBJ2-2 | few | - | TRBV27 | CASSLWARGGTGELFF | TGTGCCAGCAGTTTATGGGCCAGGGGAGGAACCGGGGAGCTGTTTTTT
TRBJ1-4 | - | - | TRBV6-1 | CASMRGSNEKLFF | TGTGCCAGCATGCGGGGTAGTAATGAAAAACTGTTTTTT
TRBJ2-5 | - | TRBD1 | TRBV2 | CASRLGTGTHF | TGTGCCAGCAGACTTGGGACAGGGACTCACTTC
TRBJ1-5 | - | - | TRBV28 | CASSDIYSNQPQHF | TGTGCCAGCAGTGACATCTATAGCAATCAGCCCCAGCATTTT
TRBJ2-7 | - | - | TRBV11-2 | CASSLLSVRRRGAWYEQYF | TGTGCCAGCAGCTTATTATCCGTCCGTCGGAGGGGGGCTTGGTACGAGCAGTACTTC
TRBJ1-2 | - | - | TRBV28 | CASSLYRQGDYGYTF | TGTGCCAGCAGTCTGTACCGTCAGGGAGACTATGGCTACACCTTC
TRBJ2-7 | - | - | TRBV7-2 | CASSSRRTGYEQYF | TGTGCCAGCAGCTCCCGCAGAACAGGGTACGAGCAGTACTTC
TRBJ1-5 | - | - | TRBV7-9 | CASSTGQGFQPQHF | TGTGCCAGCAGCACCGGGCAGGGGTTTCAGCCCCAGCATTTT
TRBJ2-7 | once | - | TRBV5-1 | CASSLDWGSYEQYF | TGCGCCAGCAGCTTGGATTGGGGAAGCTACGAGCAGTACTTC
TRBJ2-3 | - | TRBD1 | TRBV29-1 | CSVRTGGAQDTQYF | TGCAGCGTTAGGACAGGGGGGGCTCAAGATACGCAGTATTTT
TRBJ1-1 | - | - | TRBV27 | CASSLGGRTEAFF | TGTGCCAGCAGTCTTGGGGGTAGGACTGAAGCTTTCTTT
TRBJ1-4 | - | - | TRBV14 | CASSPELAGKLFF | TGTGCCAGCAGCCCGGAGCTTGCGGGAAAACTGTTTTTT
TRBJ2-7 | - | TRBD1 | TRBV7-2 | CASSTLRDSHEQYF | TGTGCCAGCAGCACCCTTCGGGACAGTCACGAGCAGTACTTC
TRBJ2-7 | once | - | TRBV5-3 | CASYEQYF | TGTGCCAGCTACGAGCAGTACTTC